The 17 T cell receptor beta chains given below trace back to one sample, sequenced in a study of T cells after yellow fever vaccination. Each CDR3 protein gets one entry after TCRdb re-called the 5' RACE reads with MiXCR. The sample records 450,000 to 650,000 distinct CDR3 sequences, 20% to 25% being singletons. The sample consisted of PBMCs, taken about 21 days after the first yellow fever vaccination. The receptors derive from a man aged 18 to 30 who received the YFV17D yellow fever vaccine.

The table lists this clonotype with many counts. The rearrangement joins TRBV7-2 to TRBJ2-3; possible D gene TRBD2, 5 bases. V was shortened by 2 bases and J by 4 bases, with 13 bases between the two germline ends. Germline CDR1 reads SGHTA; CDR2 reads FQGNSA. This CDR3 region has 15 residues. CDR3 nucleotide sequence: TGTGCCAGCAGCTTAACCTCCGGGGTTGCAGATACGCAGTATTTT. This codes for CASSLTSGVADTQYF.

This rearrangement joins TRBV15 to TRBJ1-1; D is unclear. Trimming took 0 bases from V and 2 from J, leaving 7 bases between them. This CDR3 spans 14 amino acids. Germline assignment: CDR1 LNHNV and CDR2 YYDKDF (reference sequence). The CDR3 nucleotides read TGTGCCACCAGCAGAGAGGGGTTAAACACTGAAGCTTTCTTT. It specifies CATSREGLNTEAFF.

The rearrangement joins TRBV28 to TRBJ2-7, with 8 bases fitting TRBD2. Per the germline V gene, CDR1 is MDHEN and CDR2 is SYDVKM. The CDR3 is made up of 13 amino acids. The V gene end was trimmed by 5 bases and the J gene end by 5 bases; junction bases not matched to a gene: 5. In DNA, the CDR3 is TGTGCCAGCAGTCCGGGGGGGGAACACGAGCAGTACGTC. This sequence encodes CASSPGGEHEQYV.

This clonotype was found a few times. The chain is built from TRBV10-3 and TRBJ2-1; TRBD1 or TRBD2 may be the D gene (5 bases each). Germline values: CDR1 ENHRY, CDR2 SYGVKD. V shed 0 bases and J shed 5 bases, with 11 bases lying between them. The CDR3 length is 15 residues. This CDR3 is CAISESGPVDNEQFF. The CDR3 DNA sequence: TGTGCCATCAGTGAGTCGGGACCGGTGGACAATGAGCAGTTCTTC.

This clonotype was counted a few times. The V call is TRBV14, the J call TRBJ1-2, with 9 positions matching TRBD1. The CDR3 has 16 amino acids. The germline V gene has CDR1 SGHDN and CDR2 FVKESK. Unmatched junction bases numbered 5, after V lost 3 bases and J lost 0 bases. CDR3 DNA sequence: TGTGCCAGCAGCCACTTAGGACAGGGGACTAACTATGGCTACACCTTC. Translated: CASSHLGQGTNYGYTF.

The chain's CDR3 is CASSKDRLPRETQYF. The CDR3 nucleotides are TGTGCCAGCAGCAAGGACAGGCTGCCGCGGGAGACCCAGTACTTC. This chain joins TRBV7-8 and TRBJ2-5; 7 bases are shared with TRBD1. Per germline, CDR1 SGHVS and CDR2 FQNEAQ. V lost 5 bases, J lost 5 bases, and 11 bases stayed unmatched. The CDR3 has 15 amino acids.

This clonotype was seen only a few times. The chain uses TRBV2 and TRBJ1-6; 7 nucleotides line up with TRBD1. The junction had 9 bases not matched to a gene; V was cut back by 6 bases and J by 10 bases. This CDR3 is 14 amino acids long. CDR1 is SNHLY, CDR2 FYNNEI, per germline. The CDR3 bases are TGTGCCAGCAGGATAGGGGGCGCGAGATCACCCCTCCACTTT. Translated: CASRIGGARSPLHF. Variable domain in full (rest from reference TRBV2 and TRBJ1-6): EPEVTQTPSHQVTQMGQEVILRCVPISNHLYFYWYRQILGQKVEFLVSFYNNEISEKSEIFDDQFSVERPDGSNFTLKIRSTKLEDSAMYFCASRIGGARSPLHFGNGTRLTVT.

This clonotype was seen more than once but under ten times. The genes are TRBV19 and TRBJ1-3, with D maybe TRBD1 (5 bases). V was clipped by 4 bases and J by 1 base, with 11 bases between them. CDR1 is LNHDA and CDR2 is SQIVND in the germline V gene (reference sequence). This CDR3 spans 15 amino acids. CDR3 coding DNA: TGTGCCAGTAGTACACTCGACAGTTCTGGAAACACCATATATTTT. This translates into CASSTLDSSGNTIYF.

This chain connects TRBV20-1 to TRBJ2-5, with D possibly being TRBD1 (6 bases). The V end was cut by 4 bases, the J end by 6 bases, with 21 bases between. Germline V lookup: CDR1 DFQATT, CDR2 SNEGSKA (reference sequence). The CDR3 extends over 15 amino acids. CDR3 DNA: TGCAGTGCTAAAATCCCGGACAGCGACGGGAAGACCCAGTACTTC. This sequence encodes CSAKIPDSDGKTQYF.

The CDR3 sequence: CASRGQGVSPLHF. The CDR3 region has the DNA TGTGCCAGCAGGGGTCAGGGCGTTTCACCCCTCCACTTT. The V call is TRBV12-3 or TRBV12-4, the J call TRBJ1-6; weak D call: TRBD1 (5 bases). The CDR3 length is 13 residues. The ends were cut back, 6 bases at V and 9 bases at J, with 12 bases in the middle.

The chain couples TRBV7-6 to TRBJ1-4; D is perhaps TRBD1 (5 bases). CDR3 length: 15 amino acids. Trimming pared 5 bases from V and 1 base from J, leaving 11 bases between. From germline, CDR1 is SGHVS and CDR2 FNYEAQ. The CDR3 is CASSPQRGTNEKLFF. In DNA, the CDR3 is TGTGCCAGCAGCCCCCAGAGGGGAACTAATGAAAAACTGTTTTTT.

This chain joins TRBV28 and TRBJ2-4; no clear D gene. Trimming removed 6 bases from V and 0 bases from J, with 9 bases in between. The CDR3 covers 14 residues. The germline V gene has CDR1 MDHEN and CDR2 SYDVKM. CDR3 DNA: TGTGCCAGCAGGGACGGTTTAGCCAAAAACATTCAGTACTTC. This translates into CASRDGLAKNIQYF. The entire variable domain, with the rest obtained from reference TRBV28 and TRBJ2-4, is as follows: DVKVTQSSRYLVKRTGEKVFLECVQDMDHENMFWYRQDPGLGLRLIYFSYDVKMKEKGDIPEGYSVSREKKERFSLILESASTNQTSMYLCASRDGLAKNIQYFGAGTRLSVL.

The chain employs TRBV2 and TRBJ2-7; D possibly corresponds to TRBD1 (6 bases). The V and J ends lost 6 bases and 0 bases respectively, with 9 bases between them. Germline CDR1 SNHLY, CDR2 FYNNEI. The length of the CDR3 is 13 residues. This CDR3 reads CASRTGFSYEQYF. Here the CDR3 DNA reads TGTGCCAGCAGGACAGGTTTCTCCTACGAGCAGTACTTC.

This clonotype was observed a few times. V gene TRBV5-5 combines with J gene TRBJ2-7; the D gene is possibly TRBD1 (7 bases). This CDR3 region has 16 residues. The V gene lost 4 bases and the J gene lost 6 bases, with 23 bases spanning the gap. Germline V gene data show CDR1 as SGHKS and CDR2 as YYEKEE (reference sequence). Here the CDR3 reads CASSPGGGGVTGEQYF. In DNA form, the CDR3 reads TGTGCCAGCAGCCCCGGAGGGGGCGGGGTTACTGGCGAGCAGTACTTC.

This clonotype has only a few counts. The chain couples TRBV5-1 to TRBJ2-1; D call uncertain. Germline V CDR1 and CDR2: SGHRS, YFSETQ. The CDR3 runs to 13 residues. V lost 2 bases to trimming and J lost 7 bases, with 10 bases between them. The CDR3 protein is CASSFYIPNEQFF. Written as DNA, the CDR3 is TGCGCCAGCAGCTTCTACATCCCTAATGAGCAGTTCTTC.

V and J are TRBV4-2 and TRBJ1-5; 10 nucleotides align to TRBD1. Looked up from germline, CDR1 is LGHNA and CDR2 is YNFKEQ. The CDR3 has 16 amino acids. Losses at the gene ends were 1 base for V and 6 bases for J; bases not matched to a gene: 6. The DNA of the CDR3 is TGTGCCAGCAGCCAAGGCGGACAGGGGGTAGGTCAGCCCCAGCATTTT. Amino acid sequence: CASSQGGQGVGQPQHF.

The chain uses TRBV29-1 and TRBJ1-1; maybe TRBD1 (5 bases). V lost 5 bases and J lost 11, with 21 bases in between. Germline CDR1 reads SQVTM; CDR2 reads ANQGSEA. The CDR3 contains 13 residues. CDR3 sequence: CSVSQGNSIGAFF. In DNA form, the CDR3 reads TGCAGCGTTTCTCAGGGCAATTCCATTGGGGCTTTCTTT.